These 6 T cell receptor beta chains share one sample of origin, sequenced in a study of blood T cell repertoires in COVID-19. Measured with immunoSEQ multiplex PCR; TCRdb has only the in-frame clones, and not every one. The repertoire consists of around 120,000 clones, with approximately 87% occurring once and the leading ten covering more than 25%. Source material: peripheral blood. The receptors originated from a woman aged 65 to 85 with acute or convalescent COVID-19.

This clone was observed a handful of times. The chain has TRBV14 and TRBJ1-1; 12 bases line up with TRBD1. CDR1 SGHDN and CDR2 FVKESK come from the germline V gene. After removal of 1 base from V and 5 bases from J, the junction contained 2 bases not matched to a gene. The CDR3 runs to 15 residues. The CDR3 DNA sequence: TGTGCCAGCAGCCAAGGGGACAGGGGGCATACTGAAGCTTTCTTT. Translated, it gives CASSQGDRGHTEAFF.

V gene TRBV27 combines with J gene TRBJ1-3; maybe TRBD1 (5 bases). With 6 bases removed from V and 0 bases from J, the gap between germline ends came to 6 bases. The CDR3 extends over 13 amino acids. The germline V gene has CDR1 MNHEY and CDR2 SMNVEV (reference sequence). CDR3 in DNA: TGTGCCAGCAGCGGGGGCTCTGGAAACACCATATATTTT. It translates to CASSGGSGNTIYF.

This clone appeared many times. The chain combines TRBV9 with TRBJ2-2; 10 bases map to TRBD1. The CDR3 covers 17 residues. Unmatched junction bases numbered 7, after V lost 0 bases and J lost 5 bases. Germline CDR1 SGDLS, CDR2 YYNGEE. CDR3 sequence reads: CASSVAGTGVLTGELFF. The CDR3 coding sequence is TGTGCCAGCAGCGTAGCTGGGACAGGGGTCCTTACCGGGGAGCTGTTTTTT.

The CDR3 nucleotides are TGTGCCAGCAGCTTAAAGGAGAAGCCCCAGCATTTT. As protein: CASSLKEKPQHF. This rearrangement joins TRBV7-8 to TRBJ1-5, with unresolved D. CDR3 length: 12 amino acids. Per the germline V gene, CDR1 is SGHVS and CDR2 is FQNEAQ. The V gene lost 2 bases and the J gene lost 8 bases, with 7 bases spanning the gap. Supplemented by reference TRBV7-8 and TRBJ1-5, the full variable domain reads GAGVSQSPRYKVAKRGQDVALRCDPISGHVSLFWYQQALGQGPEFLTYFQNEAQLDKSGLPSDRFFAERPEGSVSTLKIQRTQQEDSAVYLCASSLKEKPQHFGDGTRLSIL.

This clone was detected only a few times. The chain uses TRBV5-1 and TRBJ1-2; the match to TRBD1 covers 10 bases. V lost 4 bases and J lost 4; bases outside the gene matches: 4. The CDR3 covers 14 residues. From germline, CDR1 is SGHRS and CDR2 YFSETQ. The CDR3 DNA reads TGCGCCAGCAGCCGGGACAGGGGTCCCTATGGCTACACCTTC. This encodes CASSRDRGPYGYTF.

J is TRBJ2-5 and V is TRBV19; the match to TRBD2 covers 9 bases. The CDR3 loop spans 15 amino acids. V shed 4 bases and J 2 bases; nucleotides not matched to a gene: 5. Germline lookup yields CDR1 LNHDA and CDR2 SQIVND (reference sequence). DNA for the CDR3: TGTGCCAGTAGTAGCCTAGCGGGGAAACAAGAGACCCAGTACTTC. This codes for CASSSLAGKQETQYF.